The rows below give T cell receptor beta chains drawn from one sample of a study of T cell responses to AZD1222 COVID-19 vaccine. Profiling relied on immunoSEQ multiplex PCR, and the TCRdb table lists in-frame clones only, not all of them. Of approximately 200,000 clones detected, approximately 90% appear once; the ten largest clones hold 3% to 3.5%. This sample comprised peripheral blood, obtained 28 days after the second AZD1222 dose. The receptors come from an adult who received the AZD1222 COVID-19 vaccine. Each CDR3 is given with its conserved first and last residue. The D gene is left open where the match is weak. Not all rows give a size; the values are once, few, many and, for expanded clones, a class.

j_gene,v_gene,d_gene,abundance,CDR3aa,CDR3nt
TRBJ2-1,TRBV12-3/TRBV12-4,NA,NA,CASSFGYNEQFF,TGTGCCAGCAGTTTTGGGTACAATGAGCAGTTCTTC
TRBJ1-1,TRBV3-1/TRBV3-2,NA,NA,CASSQSGGPEAFF,TGTGCCAGCAGCCAAAGCGGAGGGCCTGAAGCTTTCTTT
TRBJ2-1,TRBV30,TRBD2,NA,CAWTLGLTNNEQFF,TGTGCCTGGACGTTGGGACTAACAAACAATGAGCAGTTCTTC
TRBJ2-7,TRBV24-1,TRBD2,NA,CATSDPSGSLIYEQYF,TGTGCCACCAGTGATCCTAGCGGGAGTTTAATTTACGAGCAGTACTTC
TRBJ2-1,TRBV11-2,TRBD2,NA,CASSTTRLAGQSSYNEQFF,TGTGCCAGCAGCACGACCCGGCTAGCGGGACAGAGCTCCTACAATGAGCAGTTCTTC
TRBJ2-1,TRBV5-4,NA,few,CASSLSPGYMNEQFF,TGTGCCAGCAGCTTGTCGCCAGGGTATATGAATGAGCAGTTCTTC
TRBJ1-5,TRBV28,NA,NA,CASSKGFQPQHF,TGTGCCAGCAGCAAAGGATTCCAGCCCCAGCATTTT
TRBJ2-2,TRBV11-2,NA,NA,CASSSTQRLHTGELFF,TGTGCCAGCAGCTCTACCCAGAGACTACACACCGGGGAGCTGTTTTTT
TRBJ2-1,TRBV11-3,TRBD2,few,CASSWGLAGGGEQFF,TGTGCCAGCAGCTGGGGACTAGCGGGAGGAGGTGAGCAGTTCTTC
TRBJ1-5,TRBV5-8,TRBD1,once,CASSFTGGRPQHF,TGTGCCAGCAGCTTCACAGGGGGAAGGCCCCAGCATTTT
TRBJ1-4,TRBV20-1,NA,NA,CSARSAEKLFF,TGCAGTGCTCGCTCGGCTGAAAAACTGTTTTTT